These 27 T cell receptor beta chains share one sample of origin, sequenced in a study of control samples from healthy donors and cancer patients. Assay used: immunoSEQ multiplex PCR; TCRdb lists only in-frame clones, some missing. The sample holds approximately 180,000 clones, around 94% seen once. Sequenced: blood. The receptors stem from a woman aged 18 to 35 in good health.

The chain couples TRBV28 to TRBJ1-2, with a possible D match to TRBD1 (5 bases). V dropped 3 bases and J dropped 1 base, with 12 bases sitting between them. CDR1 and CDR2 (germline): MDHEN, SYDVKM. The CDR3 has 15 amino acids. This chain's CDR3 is CASSLRDLYNYGYTF. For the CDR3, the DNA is TGTGCCAGCAGTTTGCGGGACTTATATAACTATGGCTACACCTTC.

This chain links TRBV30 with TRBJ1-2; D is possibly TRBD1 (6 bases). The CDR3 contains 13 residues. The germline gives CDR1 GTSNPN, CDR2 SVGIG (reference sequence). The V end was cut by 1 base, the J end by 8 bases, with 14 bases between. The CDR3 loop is CAWSDYRVGGYTF. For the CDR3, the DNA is TGTGCCTGGAGTGATTACAGGGTTGGCGGCTACACCTTC.

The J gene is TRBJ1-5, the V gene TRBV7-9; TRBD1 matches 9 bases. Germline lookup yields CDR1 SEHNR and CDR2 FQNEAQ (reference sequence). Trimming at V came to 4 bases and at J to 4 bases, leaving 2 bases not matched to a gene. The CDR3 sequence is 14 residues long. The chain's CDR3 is CASSWGQGNQPQHF. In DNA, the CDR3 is TGTGCCAGCAGCTGGGGACAGGGAAATCAGCCCCAGCATTTT.

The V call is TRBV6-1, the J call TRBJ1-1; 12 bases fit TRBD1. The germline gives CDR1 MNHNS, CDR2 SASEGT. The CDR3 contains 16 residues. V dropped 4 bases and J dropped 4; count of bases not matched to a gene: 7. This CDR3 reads CASSVRDRGPSTEAFF. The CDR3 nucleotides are TGTGCCAGCAGTGTTCGGGACAGGGGGCCGAGCACTGAAGCTTTCTTT.

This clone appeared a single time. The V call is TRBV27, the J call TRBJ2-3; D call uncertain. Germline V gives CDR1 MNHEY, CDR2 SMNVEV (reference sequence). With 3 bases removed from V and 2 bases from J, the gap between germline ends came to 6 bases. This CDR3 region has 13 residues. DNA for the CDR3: TGTGCCAGCAGTTTCTTCCCCACAGATACGCAGTATTTT. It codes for CASSFFPTDTQYF.

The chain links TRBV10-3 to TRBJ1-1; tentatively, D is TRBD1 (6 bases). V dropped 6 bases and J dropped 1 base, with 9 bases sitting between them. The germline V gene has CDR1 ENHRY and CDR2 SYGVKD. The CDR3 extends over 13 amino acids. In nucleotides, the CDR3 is TGTGCCATCAGACAGGGACCGAACACTGAAGCTTTCTTT. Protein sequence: CAIRQGPNTEAFF.

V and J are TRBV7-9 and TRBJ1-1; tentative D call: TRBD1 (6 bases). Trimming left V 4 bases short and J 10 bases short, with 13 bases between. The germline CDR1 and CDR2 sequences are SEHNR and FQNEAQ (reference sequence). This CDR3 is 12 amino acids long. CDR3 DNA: TGTGCCAGCAGCTCTAGGAGGGGGTCAGCTTTCTTT. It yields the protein CASSSRRGSAFF.

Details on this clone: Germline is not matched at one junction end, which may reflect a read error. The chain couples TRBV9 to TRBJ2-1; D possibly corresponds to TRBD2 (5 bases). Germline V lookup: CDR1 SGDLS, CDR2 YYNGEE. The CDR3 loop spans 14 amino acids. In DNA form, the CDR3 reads TGTGCCAGCAGCGTACTAGCATCCTACAATGGGCAGTTCTTC. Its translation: CASSVLASYNGQFF.

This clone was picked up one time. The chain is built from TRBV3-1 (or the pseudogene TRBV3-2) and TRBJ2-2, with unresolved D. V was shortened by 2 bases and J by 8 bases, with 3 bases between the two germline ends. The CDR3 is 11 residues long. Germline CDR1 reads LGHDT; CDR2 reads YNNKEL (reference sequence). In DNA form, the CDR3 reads TGTGCCAGCAGCCAAACTGGGGAGCTGTTTTTT. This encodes CASSQTGELFF.

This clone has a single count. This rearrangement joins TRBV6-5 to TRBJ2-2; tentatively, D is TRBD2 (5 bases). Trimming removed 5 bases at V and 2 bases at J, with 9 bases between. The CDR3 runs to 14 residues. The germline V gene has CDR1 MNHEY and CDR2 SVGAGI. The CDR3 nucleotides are TGTGCCAGCAGTACCACTAGAAACACCGGGGAGCTGTTTTTT. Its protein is CASSTTRNTGELFF.

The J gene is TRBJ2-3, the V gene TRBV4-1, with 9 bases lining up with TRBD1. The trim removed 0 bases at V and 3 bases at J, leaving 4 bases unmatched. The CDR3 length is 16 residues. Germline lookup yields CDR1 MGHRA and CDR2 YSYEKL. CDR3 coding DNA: TGCGCCAGCAGCCAAGACCGGGACAGGGTAACAGATACGCAGTATTTT. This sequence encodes CASSQDRDRVTDTQYF.

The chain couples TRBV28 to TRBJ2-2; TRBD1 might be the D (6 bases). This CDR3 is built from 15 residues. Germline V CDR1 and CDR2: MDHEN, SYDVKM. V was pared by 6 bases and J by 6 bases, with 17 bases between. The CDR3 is CASSQTPGVSGELFF. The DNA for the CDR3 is TGTGCCAGCAGCCAAACTCCAGGGGTCTCCGGGGAGCTGTTTTTT. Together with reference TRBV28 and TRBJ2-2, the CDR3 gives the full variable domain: DVKVTQSSRYLVKRTGEKVFLECVQDMDHENMFWYRQDPGLGLRLIYFSYDVKMKEKGDIPEGYSVSREKKERFSLILESASTNQTSMYLCASSQTPGVSGELFFGEGSRLTVL.

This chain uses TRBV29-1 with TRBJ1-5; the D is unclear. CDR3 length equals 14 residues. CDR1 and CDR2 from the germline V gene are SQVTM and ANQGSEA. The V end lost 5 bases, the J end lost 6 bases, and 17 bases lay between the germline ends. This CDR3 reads CSVLAGDPGQPQHF. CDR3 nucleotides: TGCAGCGTTCTAGCCGGTGACCCCGGTCAGCCCCAGCATTTT.

The CDR3 spells CASSESGAGQETQYF. CDR3 bases: TGTGCCAGCAGTGAATCGGGAGCGGGGCAAGAGACCCAGTACTTC. The chain recombines TRBV25-1 with TRBJ2-5; 7 bases match TRBD2. The CDR3 sequence is 15 residues long. Germline trimming cut 1 base from V and 2 bases from J; bases unmatched to any gene: 4. The germline V gene encodes CDR1 MGHDK and CDR2 SYGVNS.

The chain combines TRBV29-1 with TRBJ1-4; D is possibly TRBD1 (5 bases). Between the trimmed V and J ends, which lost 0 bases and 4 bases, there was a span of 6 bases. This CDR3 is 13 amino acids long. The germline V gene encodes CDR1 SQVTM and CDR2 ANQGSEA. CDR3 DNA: TGCAGCGTTGAAGAAGGGGTTAATGAAAAACTGTTTTTT. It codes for CSVEEGVNEKLFF.

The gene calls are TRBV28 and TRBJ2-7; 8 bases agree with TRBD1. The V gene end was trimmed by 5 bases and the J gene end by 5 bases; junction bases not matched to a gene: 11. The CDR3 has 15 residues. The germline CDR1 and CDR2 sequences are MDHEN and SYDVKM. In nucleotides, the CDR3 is TGTGCCAGCAGTCCTCGACAGGGGAGGAGAAACGAGCAGTACTTC. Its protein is CASSPRQGRRNEQYF.

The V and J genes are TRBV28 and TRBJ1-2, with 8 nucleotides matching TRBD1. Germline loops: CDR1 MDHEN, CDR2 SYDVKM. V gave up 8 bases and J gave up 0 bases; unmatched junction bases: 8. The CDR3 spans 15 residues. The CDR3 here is CASGRGQGANYGYTF. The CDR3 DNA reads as TGTGCCAGCGGACGAGGACAGGGCGCTAACTATGGCTACACCTTC.

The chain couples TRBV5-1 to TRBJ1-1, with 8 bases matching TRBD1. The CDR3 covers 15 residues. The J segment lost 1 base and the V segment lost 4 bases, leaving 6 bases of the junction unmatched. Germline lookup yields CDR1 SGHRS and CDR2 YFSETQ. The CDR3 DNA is TGCGCCAGCAGCCCTACGGACAGGGAGAACACTGAAGCTTTCTTT. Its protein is CASSPTDRENTEAFF. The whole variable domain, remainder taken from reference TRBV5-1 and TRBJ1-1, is KAGVTQTPRYLIKTRGQQVTLSCSPISGHRSVSWYQQTPGQGLQFLFEYFSETQRNKGNFPGRFSGRQFSNSRSEMNVSTLELGDSALYLCASSPTDRENTEAFFGQGTRLTVV.

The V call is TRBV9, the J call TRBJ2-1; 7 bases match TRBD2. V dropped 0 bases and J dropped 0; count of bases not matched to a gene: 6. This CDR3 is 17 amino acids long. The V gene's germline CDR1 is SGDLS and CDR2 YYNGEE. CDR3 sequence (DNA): TGTGCCAGCAGCGTAGAACCGGGGGGACTCTCCTACAATGAGCAGTTCTTC. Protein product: CASSVEPGGLSYNEQFF.

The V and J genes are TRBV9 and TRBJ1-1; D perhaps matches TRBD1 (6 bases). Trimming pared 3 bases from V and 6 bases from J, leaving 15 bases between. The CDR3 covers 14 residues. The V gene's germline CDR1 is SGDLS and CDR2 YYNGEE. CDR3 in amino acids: CASSGQQGWAEAFF. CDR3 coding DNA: TGTGCCAGCAGCGGACAACAGGGTTGGGCTGAAGCTTTCTTT.

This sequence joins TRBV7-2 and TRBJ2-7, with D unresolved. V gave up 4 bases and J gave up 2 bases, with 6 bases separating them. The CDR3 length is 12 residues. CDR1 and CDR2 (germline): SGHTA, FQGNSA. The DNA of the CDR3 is TGTGCCAGCAGCTCGGAGCCCTACGAGCAGTACTTC. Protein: CASSSEPYEQYF.

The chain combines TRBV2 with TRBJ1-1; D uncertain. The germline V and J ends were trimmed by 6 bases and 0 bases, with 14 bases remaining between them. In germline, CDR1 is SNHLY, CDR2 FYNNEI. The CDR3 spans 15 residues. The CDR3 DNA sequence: TGTGCCAGCAGCCGCGAGGCCCTACTGAACACTGAAGCTTTCTTT. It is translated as CASSREALLNTEAFF.

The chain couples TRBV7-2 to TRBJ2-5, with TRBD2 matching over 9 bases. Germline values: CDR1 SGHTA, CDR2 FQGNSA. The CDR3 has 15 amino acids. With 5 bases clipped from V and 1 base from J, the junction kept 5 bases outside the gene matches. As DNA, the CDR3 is TGTGCCAGCAGCCCCAGCGGGAGGTTCCAAGAGACCCAGTACTTC. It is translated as CASSPSGRFQETQYF.

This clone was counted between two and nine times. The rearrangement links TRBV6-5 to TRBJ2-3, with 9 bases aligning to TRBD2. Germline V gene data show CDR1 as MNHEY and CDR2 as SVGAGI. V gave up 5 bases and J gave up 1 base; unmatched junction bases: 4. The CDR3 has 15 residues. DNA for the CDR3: TGTGCCAGCAGTCGGACTAGCGAGGGCACAGATACGCAGTATTTT. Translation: CASSRTSEGTDTQYF.

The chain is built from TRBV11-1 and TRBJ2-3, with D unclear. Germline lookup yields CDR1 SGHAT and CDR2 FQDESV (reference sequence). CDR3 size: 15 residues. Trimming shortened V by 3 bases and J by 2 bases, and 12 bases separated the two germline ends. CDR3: CASSLIGPPTDTQYF. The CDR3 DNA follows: TGTGCCAGCAGCTTGATAGGCCCTCCCACAGATACGCAGTATTTT. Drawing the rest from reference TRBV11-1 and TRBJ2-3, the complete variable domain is EAEVAQSPRYKITEKSQAVAFWCDPISGHATLYWYRQILGQGPELLVQFQDESVVDDSQLPKDRFSAERLKGVDSTLKIQPAELGDSAMYLCASSLIGPPTDTQYFGPGTRLTVL.

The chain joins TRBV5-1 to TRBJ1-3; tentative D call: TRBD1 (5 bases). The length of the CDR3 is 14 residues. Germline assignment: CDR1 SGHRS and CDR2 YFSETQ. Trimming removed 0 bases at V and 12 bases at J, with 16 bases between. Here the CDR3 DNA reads TGCGCCAGCAGCTTGGGTCAGGGCGGCGCCGGCATATATTTT. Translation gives CASSLGQGGAGIYF.

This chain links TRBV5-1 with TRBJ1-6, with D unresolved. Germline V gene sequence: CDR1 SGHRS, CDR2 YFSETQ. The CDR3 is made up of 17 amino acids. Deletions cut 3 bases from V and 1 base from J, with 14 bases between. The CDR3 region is CASSSLTVGSYNSPLHF. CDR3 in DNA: TGCGCCAGCAGCTCCTTGACGGTTGGGTCCTATAATTCACCCCTCCACTTT.